Here is one T cell receptor beta chain with its context. The antigen remains unidentified. The data belong to a study of T cells in lung cancer brain metastases. Study as a whole: About 90% of the 20 patients had no interval therapy between resections. Primary and brain metastasis specimens were taken a median roughly 330 days apart.

TCRdb keeps only in-frame clones here, not all; method: immunoSEQ multiplex PCR. The sample has several thousand clones; roughly 84% are singletons. General study results and limits: Most clones were lesion-specific, with limited overlap between paired lesions (mean Morisita index about 0.23).

CDR1 and CDR2 (germline): SGHTA, FQGTGA. Trimming at V came to 5 bases and at J to 3 bases, leaving 5 bases not matched to a gene. There are 16 residues in the CDR3. The chain has TRBV7-3 and TRBJ2-5; 14 bases are shared with TRBD2. The TCR comes from a woman aged 45-59 years with non-small cell lung cancer. What was sequenced was tumor tissue from the primary lung tumor. The CDR3 loop is CASSRGLAGGKETQYF. CDR3 sequence (DNA): TGTGCCAGCAGCCGAGGACTAGCGGGGGGTAAAGAGACCCAGTACTTC.